The sequence of this T cell receptor (beta chain) was determined in a study of blood T cell repertoires in COVID-19. Study summary: Acute and convalescent COVID-19 specimens originated in the United States, Italy and Spain. Sources were T cells, B-cell-depleted T cells, or PBMCs; the material itself was cDNA or gDNA.

V lost 1 base to trimming and J lost 6 bases; unmatched junction nucleotides: 5. The CDR3 contains 14 residues. In germline, CDR1 is LGHDT, CDR2 YNNKEL (reference sequence). In the original processing: The authors estimated nucleated cell counts from reference gene primer amplification. Clones were sequenced by immunoSEQ multiplex PCR, and TCRdb holds only the in-frame ones, with some missing. D and trimming were read from the DNA, whereas the V and J calls and clone size are those reported in that table. The sample comprises about 20,000 clones, 85% to 90% of which are singletons, and about 7.4% rests with the top ten.

The chain combines TRBV3-1 (or the pseudogene TRBV3-2) with TRBJ1-2; 7 nucleotides match TRBD1. The sequence was collected from a woman aged 60-70 years with active COVID-19. Sequenced: peripheral blood. The CDR3 DNA follows: TGTGCCAGCAGCCAAGGACAGGGTCATAATGGCTACACCTTC. It is translated as CASSQGQGHNGYTF.